The clone carrying this T cell receptor (beta chain) was picked up a small number of times. Researchers prepared the TCRbeta library using unique molecular identifiers, the study reports. In TCRdb, the PCR reads were re-called with MiXCR into one record per CDR3 protein. The profile shows around 960,000 distinct CDR3 sequences, about 29% of them singletons. The source of the sample is a study of T-cell reconstitution after alpha-beta-depleted transplantation in children. Germline V gives CDR1 SQVTM, CDR2 ANQGSEA. The CDR3 loop spans 14 amino acids. The V and J ends lost 2 bases and 3 bases respectively, with 11 bases between them.

This TCR was recovered from a boy under three years old who had a stem cell transplant for SCID, so the T cells may come from the graft donor. Sample: PBMCs, mostly from graft donor cells, taken 360 days after TCRalphabeta/CD19-depleted stem cell transplant. The V gene is TRBV29-1, the J gene TRBJ1-3; D perhaps matches TRBD1 (6 bases). This CDR3 is CSVEIAGDGNTIYF. For the CDR3, the DNA is TGCAGCGTTGAAATTGCAGGGGATGGAAACACCATATATTTT.